The 23 T cell receptor beta chains presented below share a single source sample, sequenced in a study of CD8+ T cells in alopecia areata (dated by TCRdb to 2016 to 2018). The sample's time point label is to be understood as: less than five weeks on oral tofacitinib. The sample's treatment or condition label, decoded: oral pan-JAK inhibitor, 5-10 mg twice daily. Receptor libraries were prepared by the immunoSEQ multiplex PCR assay. RNA was extracted from all samples and reverse transcribed into cDNA as template for TCR sequencing. TCRdb limited this immuneACCESS table to in-frame rearrangements with V and J called. A share of clones is missing; checked studies link under half to unresolved V genes, and the rest is unexplained. The sample table contains about 210,000 clones; only one count was recorded for 55% to 70% of them. More than 3.5% of the sample comes from the top ten. The material sequenced was CD4+ T cells sorted from blood, taken at week 4, from a patient treated with tofacitinib. These receptors were obtained from a human donor with alopecia areata.

A few counts support this clone. The chain couples TRBV6-1 to TRBJ1-3, with 8 bases matching TRBD1. The V segment lost 10 bases and the J segment 6 bases; nucleotides outside the gene matches: 5. This CDR3 is built from 12 residues. Germline CDR1 and CDR2: MNHNS and SASEGT. CDR3 DNA: TGTGCCACCACAGGGGGAGCAAACACCATATATTTT. Its translation: CATTGGANTIYF.

The rearrangement links TRBV29-1 to TRBJ2-3; D is possibly TRBD1 (6 bases). CDR1 SQVTM and CDR2 ANQGSEA come from the germline V gene. The germline V and J ends were trimmed by 6 bases and 0 bases, with 10 bases remaining between them. The CDR3 sequence is 13 residues long. The CDR3 DNA sequence: TGCAGCGTGATCGGACAGAGCACAGATACGCAGTATTTT. Translating it yields CSVIGQSTDTQYF.

Here the CDR3 DNA reads TGTGCCAGCAGGGATCTAGCGGGGGCAGATACGCAGTATTTT. Translation: CASRDLAGADTQYF. This chain joins TRBV2 and TRBJ2-3, with 10 bases identical to TRBD2. Germline V CDR1 and CDR2: SNHLY, FYNNEI. Unmatched junction bases numbered 4, after V lost 6 bases and J lost 4 bases. The CDR3 runs to 14 residues.

J is TRBJ1-2 and V is TRBV6-1; 9 bases map to TRBD1. Germline V gene data show CDR1 as MNHNS and CDR2 as SASEGT. V lost 6 bases and J lost 3; bases outside the gene matches: 5. The CDR3 runs to 14 residues. The CDR3 sequence: CASRRQGGDYGYTF. Here the CDR3 DNA reads TGTGCCAGCAGACGACAGGGGGGGGACTATGGCTACACCTTC.

The chain employs TRBV29-1 and TRBJ1-2; D uncertain. The germline V and J ends were trimmed by 5 bases and 8 bases, with 18 bases remaining between them. Germline CDR1 and CDR2: SQVTM and ANQGSEA. The CDR3 extends over 13 amino acids. CDR3 loop: CSVSRRLAEGYTF. CDR3 sequence (DNA): TGCAGCGTTAGTCGGAGGTTGGCGGAGGGCTACACCTTC.

The gene calls are TRBV10-3 and TRBJ2-7; 9 bases match TRBD1. Germline assignment: CDR1 ENHRY and CDR2 SYGVKD. This CDR3 spans 15 amino acids. J gave up 2 bases and V 8 bases, and 10 bases lay outside the gene matches. CDR3 nucleotides: TGTGCCATCGGGCGCCGGGACAGGGAACCCTACGAGCAGTACTTC. Its protein product is CAIGRRDREPYEQYF.

The rearrangement joins TRBV30 to TRBJ1-5; no definite D call. V dropped 3 bases and J dropped 0 bases, with 6 bases sitting between them. The CDR3 runs to 13 residues. Germline assignment: CDR1 GTSNPN and CDR2 SVGIG (reference sequence). CDR3 residues: CAWSPHSNQPQHF. The CDR3 region has the DNA TGTGCCTGGAGCCCACATAGCAATCAGCCCCAGCATTTT.

This clone appeared a few times. The chain links TRBV7-2 to TRBJ2-7; 12 bases fit TRBD1. V shed 1 base and J 11 bases; nucleotides not matched to a gene: 6. The V gene's germline CDR1 is SGHTA and CDR2 FQGNSA. This CDR3 spans 14 amino acids. The CDR3 coding sequence is TGTGCCAGCAGCTTAGAGGGGGACAGGGGGCCTAAGTACTTC. This sequence encodes CASSLEGDRGPKYF.

The chain couples TRBV10-3 to TRBJ2-7, with D perhaps matching TRBD1 or TRBD2 (6 bases each). The CDR3 extends over 16 amino acids. The V gene's germline CDR1 is ENHRY and CDR2 SYGVKD. Trimming removed 4 bases at V and 2 bases at J, with 18 bases between. CDR3 in DNA: TGTGCCATCAGTGGCCAAACAGGGAGGAATACCTACGAGCAGTACTTC. This sequence encodes CAISGQTGRNTYEQYF.

This clone was recorded a few times. The V call is TRBV23-1, the J call TRBJ1-1; 7 bases fit TRBD1. TRBV23-1 is an ORF for which the function is uncertain. CDR3 length equals 19 residues. V lost 0 bases, J lost 2 bases, and 15 bases stayed unmatched. The CDR3: CASSQSRRSGTDVNTEAFF. CDR3 DNA sequence: TGCGCCAGCAGTCAATCGAGGAGGTCTGGGACAGACGTTAACACTGAAGCTTTCTTT.

The CDR3: CAWIGGPADTQYF. CDR3 coding DNA: TGTGCCTGGATTGGGGGGCCCGCAGATACGCAGTATTTT. The chain recombines TRBV30 with TRBJ2-3, with D possibly being TRBD1 or TRBD2 (6 bases each). This CDR3 is 13 amino acids long. Germline V gene sequence: CDR1 GTSNPN, CDR2 SVGIG (reference sequence). The V end was cut by 4 bases, the J end by 4 bases, with 12 bases between.

The rearrangement links TRBV5-4 to TRBJ2-5; D tentatively reads TRBD1 or TRBD2 (5 bases each). Germline loops: CDR1 SGHNT, CDR2 YYREEE (reference sequence). The CDR3 spans 14 residues. The V end lost 2 bases, the J end lost 2 bases, and 10 bases lay between the germline ends. CDR3 residues: CASSFEGPQETQYF. The CDR3 DNA sequence: TGTGCCAGCAGCTTCGAGGGGCCTCAAGAGACCCAGTACTTC.

Note on this clone: Other DNA sequences in the same sample also yield this CDR3. The rearrangement joins TRBV7-9 to TRBJ2-3; D not certain. The V and J ends lost 3 bases and 0 bases respectively, with 1 base between them. The CDR3 extends over 12 amino acids. Germline CDR1 reads SEHNR; CDR2 reads FQNEAQ (reference sequence). The CDR3 loop reads CASSFSTDTQYF. CDR3 bases: TGTGCCAGCAGCTTCAGCACAGATACGCAGTATTTT.

Of note for this clone: The junction departs from germline at one end; a sequencing error may be responsible. The genes are TRBV7-9 and TRBJ2-7, with D unclear. The CDR3 consists of 13 residues. From germline, CDR1 is SEHNR and CDR2 FQNEAQ (reference sequence). CDR3 sequence reads: CASSLGNSDEQHF. The CDR3 region has the DNA TGTGCCAGCAGCTTAGGCAATAGTGACGAGCAGCACTTC.

A few counts support this clone. This sequence joins TRBV30 and TRBJ2-1, with 10 bases matching TRBD2. Germline trimming cut 5 bases from V and 10 bases from J; bases unmatched to any gene: 5. Germline CDR1 and CDR2: GTSNPN and SVGIG (reference sequence). The CDR3 contains 12 residues. This CDR3 reads CAWSGLAWEQFF. The CDR3 region has the DNA TGTGCCTGGTCGGGACTAGCGTGGGAGCAGTTCTTC.

The chain recombines TRBV30 with TRBJ2-7; TRBD1 might be the D (6 bases). The CDR3 is made up of 13 amino acids. Trimming shortened V by 0 bases and J by 3 bases, and 9 bases separated the two germline ends. Germline V gene sequence: CDR1 GTSNPN, CDR2 SVGIG (reference sequence). This CDR3 is CAWSVGQFYEQYF. The DNA for the CDR3 is TGTGCCTGGAGTGTAGGACAGTTCTACGAGCAGTACTTC.

V gene TRBV27 combines with J gene TRBJ2-1; 11 nucleotides agree with TRBD2. Per germline, CDR1 MNHEY and CDR2 SMNVEV (reference sequence). The CDR3 spans 15 residues. V lost 6 bases and J lost 4; bases outside the gene matches: 5. The CDR3 DNA sequence: TGTGCCAGCAGACCACTAGCGGGGGCTTACAATGAGCAGTTCTTC. The encoded protein is CASRPLAGAYNEQFF.

This chain uses TRBV27 with TRBJ2-7; the D gene is possibly TRBD1 (5 bases). CDR1 is MNHEY and CDR2 is SMNVEV in the germline V gene (reference sequence). The CDR3 spans 14 residues. V dropped 5 bases and J dropped 0 bases, with 11 bases sitting between them. The CDR3 DNA sequence: TGTGCCAGCAGTAAGGGCAGGGTCTCCTACGAGCAGTACTTC. This gives the protein CASSKGRVSYEQYF.

With respect to this clone: This same CDR3 is encoded by further DNA sequences in the sample. V and J are TRBV30 and TRBJ2-5; the D is unclear. CDR1 and CDR2 from the germline V gene are GTSNPN and SVGIG (reference sequence). Deletions cut 0 bases from V and 5 bases from J, with 4 bases between. This CDR3 region has 11 residues. DNA for the CDR3: TGTGCCTGGAGTGTAATGGAGACCCAGTACTTC. Residues: CAWSVMETQYF.

The chain couples TRBV30 to TRBJ2-3; D may be TRBD1 (6 bases). The CDR3 totals 13 residues. Germline CDR1 GTSNPN, CDR2 SVGIG (reference sequence). V gave up 3 bases and J gave up 7 bases, with 14 bases separating them. The CDR3 coding sequence is TGTGCCTGGAGCAGGACAGACACGAATACGCAGTATTTT. This translates into CAWSRTDTNTQYF.

V usage is TRBV4-2 and J usage is TRBJ2-2, with 7 bases lining up with TRBD1. Looked up from germline, CDR1 is LGHNA and CDR2 is YNFKEQ. The CDR3 runs 15 residues. J lost 6 bases, V lost 1 base, and 5 bases had no gene match. In DNA form, the CDR3 reads TGTGCCAGCAGCCAAGGGGACAGTGGGGCCGGGGAGCTGTTTTTT. Translating gives CASSQGDSGAGELFF.

V gene TRBV4-2 combines with J gene TRBJ2-1; D not resolved. Germline CDR1 reads LGHNA; CDR2 reads YNFKEQ. With 6 bases removed from V and 10 bases from J, the gap between germline ends came to 16 bases. This CDR3 contains 13 residues. The CDR3 protein is CASSPTFGGEQFF. Written as DNA, the CDR3 is TGTGCCAGCAGTCCGACCTTTGGTGGAGAGCAGTTCTTC.

The gene calls are TRBV10-1 and TRBJ1-6; D unresolved. The germline V gene encodes CDR1 WNHNN and CDR2 SYGVQD (reference sequence). This CDR3 spans 12 amino acids. Trimming pared 6 bases from V and 10 bases from J, leaving 10 bases between. The CDR3 reads CASSQTGSPLHF. In nucleotides, the CDR3 is TGCGCCAGCAGCCAGACGGGATCACCCCTCCACTTT.